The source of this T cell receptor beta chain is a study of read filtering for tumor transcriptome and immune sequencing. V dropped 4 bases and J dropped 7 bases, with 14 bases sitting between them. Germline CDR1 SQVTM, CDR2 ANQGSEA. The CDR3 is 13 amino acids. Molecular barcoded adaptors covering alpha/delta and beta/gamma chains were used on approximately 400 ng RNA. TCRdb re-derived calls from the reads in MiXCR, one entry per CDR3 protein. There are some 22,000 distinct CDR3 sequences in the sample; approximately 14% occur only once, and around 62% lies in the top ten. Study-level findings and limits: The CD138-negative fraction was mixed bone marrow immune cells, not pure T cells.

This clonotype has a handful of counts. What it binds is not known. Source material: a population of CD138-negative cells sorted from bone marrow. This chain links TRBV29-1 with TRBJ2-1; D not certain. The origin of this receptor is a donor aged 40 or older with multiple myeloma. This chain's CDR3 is CSVGLSRRNEQFF. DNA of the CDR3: TGCAGCGTTGGATTGAGTCGTAGGAATGAGCAGTTCTTC.